What follows are 13 T cell receptor beta chains derived from one specimen sequenced in a study of identical twins. TCRdb recomputed calls from the 5' RACE reads with MiXCR, one row per CDR3 protein. The sample carries some 500,000 distinct CDR3 sequences, approximately 15% recorded once. The same sample was also used in a study of yellow fever vaccine responses in identical twins.

The sample taken for sequencing was CD4+ T cells sorted from blood. The source is a woman aged 18-29 years in good health.

In its sample, this clonotype was seen many times. The chain recombines TRBV5-1 with TRBJ1-2; D not resolved. Looked up from germline, CDR1 is SGHRS and CDR2 is YFSETQ. This CDR3 spans 14 amino acids. The ends were cut back, 0 bases at V and 1 base at J, with 7 bases in the middle. The CDR3 coding sequence is TGCGCCAGCAGCTTGGACGGCCTTAACTATGGCTACACCTTC. Its translation: CASSLDGLNYGYTF.

The chain is built from TRBV6-1 and TRBJ2-7; 7 nucleotides agree with TRBD1. With V trimmed by 7 bases and J by 10 bases, 19 bases remained unmatched. Germline values: CDR1 MNHNS, CDR2 SASEGT. This CDR3 is 15 amino acids long. The CDR3 here is CASTPQGVTVSPQYF. The CDR3 coding sequence is TGTGCCAGCACCCCCCAGGGGGTTACGGTTTCGCCCCAGTACTTC.

This clonotype was observed a handful of times. The genes are TRBV7-2 and TRBJ2-7; 10 bases line up with TRBD2. Germline V gives CDR1 SGHTA, CDR2 FQGNSA. The CDR3 runs 14 residues. The trim removed 1 base at V and 10 bases at J, leaving 7 bases unmatched. CDR3 loop: CASSLEASGSPQYF. The CDR3 nucleotides are TGTGCCAGCAGCTTAGAGGCTAGCGGGAGTCCCCAGTACTTC. The complete variable domain, with remaining parts taken from reference TRBV7-2 and TRBJ2-7, reads GAGVSQSPSNKVTEKGKDVELRCDPISGHTALYWYRQSLGQGLEFLIYFQGNSAPDKSGLPSDRFSAERTGGSVSTLTIQRTQQEDSAVYLCASSLEASGSPQYFGPGTRLTVT.

The rearrangement uses TRBV2 and TRBJ2-5, with D perhaps TRBD2 (5 bases). The CDR3 extends over 13 amino acids. Germline assignment: CDR1 SNHLY and CDR2 FYNNEI. Trimming removed 3 bases from V and 5 bases from J, with 10 bases in between. The CDR3 DNA reads as TGTGCCAGCAGTGATGGACTCACGGAGACCCAGTACTTC. Translating gives CASSDGLTETQYF. Full variable domain (outside the CDR3, taken from reference TRBV2 and TRBJ2-5): EPEVTQTPSHQVTQMGQEVILRCVPISNHLYFYWYRQILGQKVEFLVSFYNNEISEKSEIFDDQFSVERPDGSNFTLKIRSTKLEDSAMYFCASSDGLTETQYFGPGTRLLVL.

This clonotype occurred a few times. CDR3 residues: CASSSAGFQYF. The CDR3 coding sequence is TGTGCCAGCAGTTCGGCGGGTTTTCAGTACTTC. The chain recombines TRBV28 with TRBJ2-4; tentatively, D is TRBD2 (5 bases). Germline CDR1 is MDHEN and CDR2 is SYDVKM. This CDR3 contains 11 residues. The ends were cut back, 4 bases at V and 11 bases at J, with 9 bases in the middle.

The V gene is TRBV7-2, the J gene TRBJ2-7; D perhaps matches TRBD2 (5 bases). Germline CDR1 and CDR2: SGHTA and FQGNSA. The CDR3 runs to 15 residues. V lost 1 base and J lost 6, with 16 bases in between. CDR3 nucleotide sequence: TGTGCCAGCAGCTTAGTTGGAGCCGGGGAAGGCGAGCAGTACTTC. It translates to CASSLVGAGEGEQYF.

J is TRBJ2-5 and V is TRBV7-2; D may match TRBD1 or TRBD2 (7 bases each). V was cut by 5 bases and J by 5 bases, with 15 bases left in between. CDR3 length: 14 residues. The germline V gene encodes CDR1 SGHTA and CDR2 FQGNSA. For the CDR3, the DNA is TGTGCCAGCAGCCCAAACAGGGGAGGGGAGACCCAGTACTTC. It translates to CASSPNRGGETQYF.

This clonotype was seen a handful of times. The chain links TRBV30 to TRBJ2-3, with TRBD1 matching over 8 bases. This CDR3 contains 14 residues. The ends lost 5 bases at V and 1 base at J; junction bases unmatched: 5. Germline-derived CDR1 and CDR2 are GTSNPN and SVGIG (reference sequence). CDR3 bases: TGTGCCTGGTGGGGGACAGGCGGCACAGATACGCAGTATTTT. This encodes CAWWGTGGTDTQYF.

This clonotype appeared a few times. V usage is TRBV2 and J usage is TRBJ1-4; possibly TRBD1 for D (5 bases). This CDR3 is 16 amino acids long. V was clipped by 3 bases and J by 3 bases, with 14 bases between them. Germline V gene data show CDR1 as SNHLY and CDR2 as FYNNEI. Written as DNA, the CDR3 is TGTGCCAGCAGTGACAGGGTCGACCTTTCTAATGAAAAACTGTTTTTT. This codes for CASSDRVDLSNEKLFF. Full variable domain (outside the CDR3, taken from reference TRBV2 and TRBJ1-4): EPEVTQTPSHQVTQMGQEVILRCVPISNHLYFYWYRQILGQKVEFLVSFYNNEISEKSEIFDDQFSVERPDGSNFTLKIRSTKLEDSAMYFCASSDRVDLSNEKLFFGSGTQLSVL.

This clonotype was recorded many times. The rearrangement links TRBV7-9 to TRBJ2-1; perhaps TRBD1 as D (6 bases). The V and J ends lost 3 bases and 1 base respectively, with 10 bases between them. CDR1 and CDR2 from the germline V gene are SEHNR and FQNEAQ (reference sequence). The CDR3 spans 15 residues. CDR3 amino acids: CASSFFGQSYNEQFF. Here the CDR3 DNA reads TGTGCCAGCAGCTTTTTTGGACAGTCCTACAATGAGCAGTTCTTC.

This clonotype was seen repeatedly, ten times or more. The rearrangement joins TRBV11-2 to TRBJ2-1, with TRBD1 identical over 8 bases. The CDR3 runs 15 residues. V lost 3 bases and J lost 2; bases outside the gene matches: 3. Per the germline V gene, CDR1 is SGHAT and CDR2 is FQNNGV. CDR3 DNA: TGTGCCAGCAGCTTTGACAGGGGAGCCTACAATGAGCAGTTCTTC. Its translation is CASSFDRGAYNEQFF.

The chain links TRBV12-3 or TRBV12-4 to TRBJ2-2; D unclear. This CDR3 spans 16 amino acids. V was clipped by 5 bases and J by 5 bases, with 18 bases between them. Written as DNA, the CDR3 is TGTGCCAGCAGTCAAGGAGTAGCTCTAACGACCGGGGAGCTGTTTTTT. Translating it yields CASSQGVALTTGELFF.

The V gene is TRBV29-1, the J gene TRBJ2-1; TRBD2 agrees at 8 bases. The germline V gene has CDR1 SQVTM and CDR2 ANQGSEA. CDR3 length equals 12 residues. Here the CDR3 reads CSSASGSNEQFF. CDR3 DNA: TGCAGTTCGGCCAGCGGGAGCAATGAGCAGTTCTTC.